These 8 T cell receptor beta chains originate from one sample sequenced in a study of breast tumors, draining lymph nodes, adjacent tissues. TCRdb processed the multiplex PCR reads anew with MiXCR; each CDR3 protein has one entry. The table has approximately 60,000 distinct CDR3 sequences, roughly 50% seen once. The sequenced material came from breast tumor tissue. The receptors stem from a female donor with breast cancer. Some clones in this sample may be carry-over from other donors' samples.

This clonotype was seen repeatedly, ten times or more. The rearrangement joins TRBV28 to TRBJ1-2; 11 nucleotides align to TRBD1. Germline V gene lookup returns CDR1 MDHEN and CDR2 SYDVKM. V lost 4 bases to trimming and J lost 7 bases; unmatched junction nucleotides: 8. CDR3 length equals 15 residues. CDR3 in DNA: TGTGCCAGCAGTTCTTCCTCGGACAGGGGGCTTGGCTACACCTTC. This codes for CASSSSSDRGLGYTF.

The rearrangement uses TRBV11-2 and TRBJ2-5; maybe TRBD1 (6 bases). Between the trimmed V and J ends, which lost 8 bases and 5 bases, there was a span of 18 bases. The CDR3 is 14 residues long. Germline V lookup: CDR1 SGHAT, CDR2 FQNNGV. In nucleotides, the CDR3 is TGTGCCAGCTCCTACCACAGGGCCCCGGAGACCCAGTACTTC. This encodes CASSYHRAPETQYF.

Comments on this clonotype: Since a much larger clone is just one base distant, this may be a read error. The chain has TRBV11-2 and TRBJ2-1; a possible D gene is TRBD1 (5 bases). V shed 0 bases and J shed 4 bases, with 16 bases lying between them. CDR1 and CDR2 from the germline V gene are SGHAT and FQNNGV. The CDR3 runs 17 residues. This chain's CDR3 is CASSLDLGAKRYNEQFF. The CDR3 nucleotides are TGTGCCAGCAGCTTAGATTTAGGGGCGAAAAGGTACAATGAGCAGTTCTTC.

This clonotype was observed many times. The genes are TRBV5-1 and TRBJ1-2; 9 positions agree with TRBD1. The ends lost 4 bases at V and 5 bases at J; junction bases unmatched: 6. CDR1 SGHRS and CDR2 YFSETQ come from the germline V gene. CDR3 size: 14 residues. The CDR3 DNA sequence: TGCGCCAGCAGCAAGGGTGGGACAGGGTATGGCTACACCTTC. It codes for CASSKGGTGYGYTF.

Relative to its sample, this clonotype is medium-sized. Possible read error: a much larger clone is one base away. The chain combines TRBV20-1 with TRBJ2-7; a possible D gene is TRBD2 (6 bases). Trimming took off 1 base at V and 4 bases at J, with 17 bases between the two ends. The CDR3 sequence is 15 residues long. Germline CDR1 reads DFQATT; CDR2 reads SNEGSKA (reference sequence). In DNA, the CDR3 is TGCAGTGCTAGAGGTGACACGGGAGAGGCGTACGAGCAGTACTTC. Protein product: CSARGDTGEAYEQYF.

V is TRBV7-2 and J is TRBJ1-3; D remains ambiguous. This CDR3 has 11 residues. Germline CDR1 is SGHTA and CDR2 is FQGNSA. V lost 2 bases and J 8 bases, leaving 4 bases between the germline ends. CDR3 bases: TGTGCCAGCAGCTTACTTGACACCATATATTTT. This encodes CASSLLDTIYF.

J is TRBJ2-7 and V is TRBV20-1; D is ambiguous. Trimming removed 1 base from V and 3 bases from J, with 13 bases in between. This CDR3 has 14 residues. CDR1 is DFQATT and CDR2 is SNEGSKA in the germline V gene (reference sequence). This CDR3 is CSARGRVPGYEQYF. CDR3 coding DNA: TGCAGTGCTAGAGGAAGGGTTCCGGGCTACGAGCAGTACTTC.

This clonotype has ten or more counts. The rearrangement uses TRBV2 and TRBJ2-7; 7 bases are a match to TRBD1. In germline, CDR1 is SNHLY, CDR2 FYNNEI. This CDR3 comprises 12 residues. V lost 6 bases to trimming and J lost 4 bases; unmatched junction nucleotides: 3. CDR3 amino acids: CASSGTAYEQYF. In nucleotides, the CDR3 is TGTGCCAGCAGCGGGACAGCGTACGAGCAGTACTTC.